Listed below are T cell receptor beta chains from one sample, sequenced in a study of vaccination and CD4 T cells after COVID-19. Antigens for these TCRs are unknown. TCRdb ran MiXCR on the PCR reads and lists one entry per CDR3 protein. The sample consists of about 15,000 distinct CDR3 sequences, 52% of them appearing once. Sequenced sample: CD4+ T cells from blood, cultured in vitro. These receptors were taken from a human donor who had recovered from COVID-19. Each CDR3 is given with its conserved first and last residue. The order of the fields is J gene, CDR3 length, V gene, CDR3 protein.

TRBJ2-7,15,TRBV19,CASSPGTGETYEQYF
TRBJ2-1,13,TRBV6-5,CASSYSSRDRGGF
TRBJ1-1,14,TRBV6-5,CASSYRLTNTEAFF
TRBJ2-7,12,TRBV11-3,CASSSELGEQYF
TRBJ1-2,14,TRBV18,CASSPPPGNYGYTF
TRBJ1-2,15,TRBV5-1,CASSFGEGVTGGYTF
TRBJ1-1,12,TRBV28,CASSKGPREAFF
TRBJ2-1,15,TRBV5-1,CASSFGQGARNEQFF
TRBJ1-1,14,TRBV7-8,CASSSYRADTEAFF
TRBJ2-3,20,TRBV4-2,CASSHPGTSGAPGSTDTQYF
TRBJ2-7,15,TRBV7-2,CASSLTTTLSYEQYF
TRBJ1-2,13,TRBV2,CASTPRAKDGYTF
TRBJ2-1,13,TRBV18,CASSPSPSNEQFF
TRBJ2-1,11,TRBV29-1,CSVRQGHEQFF
TRBJ2-7,14,TRBV20-1,CSARGTSGGWEQYF
TRBJ1-1,13,TRBV19,CASFKGFFTEAFF
TRBJ2-3,14,TRBV11-1,CASSLLAGRDTQYF
TRBJ2-5,16,TRBV6-1,CASSEARGSIQETQYF
TRBJ1-5,13,TRBV7-8,CASSPRQNQPQHF
TRBJ2-7,13,TRBV20-1,CSAPHREPYEQYF
TRBJ1-3,12,TRBV6-1,CASTSTGNTIYF
TRBJ1-6,12,TRBV7-2,CASSLGTPPLHF
TRBJ2-2,13,TRBV9,CASSVRYTGELFF
TRBJ1-1,14,TRBV7-2,CASSLANRETEAFF
TRBJ2-1,17,TRBV19,CASSTDSGLAVYNEQFF
TRBJ1-5,17,TRBV6-5,CASSYTRTGNRNQPQHF
TRBJ2-7,14,TRBV20-1,CSARLAGSSGEQYF
TRBJ2-1,16,TRBV7-6,CASSAGLAGVRNEQFF
TRBJ2-1,15,TRBV7-2,CASSLLPSGDNEQFF
TRBJ2-2,14,TRBV6-1,CASSVTFITGELFF
TRBJ2-1,15,TRBV19,CASSATKESYNEQFF
TRBJ1-2,16,TRBV5-4,CASSSTTGQANYGYTF
TRBJ2-5,20,TRBV4-3,CASSQDLGGWTSGSQETQYF
TRBJ2-1,15,TRBV5-1,CASSLVQGGSNEQFF
TRBJ2-2,16,TRBV4-1,CASSQGRGADTGELFF
TRBJ1-5,15,TRBV5-6,CASSFGGYSNQPQHF
TRBJ2-2,18,TRBV6-1,CASSRVVSGEGYTGELFF
TRBJ1-2,14,TRBV30,CAWGTRRLDYGYTF
TRBJ2-7,15,TRBV25-1,CASSSGTRYPYEQYF
TRBJ2-2,13,TRBV30,CAWSVMGTGELFF
TRBJ2-7,13,TRBV7-2,CASSLNSWGEQYF
TRBJ2-7,16,TRBV18,CASSIRQGAPTYEQYF
TRBJ1-2,15,TRBV7-8,CASSLEGTANYGYTF
TRBJ2-5,12,TRBV18,CASSPPGQTQYF